What follows are 15 T cell receptor beta chains derived from one specimen sequenced in a study of cytomegalovirus exposure and HLA in healthy donors. The primer mix had 60 Vbeta and 13 Jbeta primers. TCRdb's table, derived via immunoSEQ multiplex PCR, lists solely in-frame clones and lacks some. Here the sample table reports around 100,000 clones. Sequenced: PBMCs. These receptors originate from a man between 40 and 49 years old in good health and CMV-seropositive.

This chain links TRBV11-1 with TRBJ2-7, with TRBD1 identical over 9 bases. V dropped 2 bases and J dropped 6; count of bases not matched to a gene: 8. Germline values: CDR1 SGHAT, CDR2 FQDESV (reference sequence). The CDR3 consists of 15 residues. The CDR3 nucleotides are TGTGCCAGCAGCTTAAACCCGGGACAGGGTGGCGAGCAGTACTTC. It encodes CASSLNPGQGGEQYF.

On this clone itself: Germline and junction disagree at one end, which may indicate a read error. The chain recombines TRBV6-6 with TRBJ2-1, with 11 nucleotides matching TRBD2. The CDR3 is 12 residues long. Germline-derived CDR1 and CDR2 are MNHNY and SVGAGI (reference sequence). The CDR3 reads CASSGLAGGGLF. The CDR3, as DNA: TGTGCCAGCAGTGGCTTAGCGGGAGGGGGGCTCTTC.

V and J are TRBV7-3 and TRBJ2-1; 10 nucleotides line up with TRBD1. Germline values: CDR1 SGHTA, CDR2 FQGTGA. J gave up 8 bases and V 4 bases, and 8 bases lay outside the gene matches. The CDR3 extends over 15 amino acids. CDR3 in DNA: TGTGCCAGCAGCTCCCTGGGACAGGGGTTGGATGAGCAGTTCTTC. Translated: CASSSLGQGLDEQFF.

The rearrangement uses TRBV5-6 and TRBJ1-4; D unclear. V was shortened by 7 bases and J by 3 bases, with 13 bases between the two germline ends. Looked up from germline, CDR1 is SGHDT and CDR2 is YYEEEE. The CDR3 runs 14 residues. CDR3: CASGRGRSNEKLFF. CDR3 nucleotides: TGTGCCAGCGGGCGGGGAAGGTCTAATGAAAAACTGTTTTTT.

V and J are TRBV5-6 and TRBJ1-3; weak D call: TRBD1 (5 bases). Germline V gene sequence: CDR1 SGHDT, CDR2 YYEEEE. Trimming took 3 bases from V and 0 from J, leaving 13 bases between them. The CDR3 sequence is 16 residues long. The CDR3 nucleotides read TGTGCCAGCAGCTACCCGACAGCGAGCTCTGGAAACACCATATATTTT. It codes for CASSYPTASSGNTIYF.

This chain joins TRBV5-1 and TRBJ2-3; 9 bases fit TRBD2. This CDR3 is 16 amino acids long. After removal of 0 bases from V and 2 bases from J, the junction contained 4 bases not matched to a gene. Looked up from germline, CDR1 is SGHRS and CDR2 is YFSETQ. In nucleotides, the CDR3 is TGCGCCAGCAGCTTGGCGGTAGCGGGAGCCACAGATACGCAGTATTTT. It is translated as CASSLAVAGATDTQYF.

The chain recombines TRBV19 with TRBJ2-7; no clear D gene. Between the trimmed V and J ends, which lost 3 bases and 2 bases, there was a span of 14 bases. Germline values: CDR1 LNHDA, CDR2 SQIVND (reference sequence). The CDR3 is made up of 15 amino acids. For the CDR3, the DNA is TGTGCCAGTAGTATCAGTAACCACAGAGCCTACGAGCAGTACTTC. This gives the protein CASSISNHRAYEQYF.

The chain carries TRBV29-1 and TRBJ2-7; D gene unclear. This CDR3 contains 13 residues. Trimming shortened V by 4 bases and J by 6 bases, and 16 bases separated the two germline ends. The germline V gene encodes CDR1 SQVTM and CDR2 ANQGSEA. CDR3 sequence: CSVGLQSTCEQYF. As DNA, the CDR3 is TGCAGCGTTGGTCTACAGAGTACCTGCGAGCAGTACTTC.

V and J are TRBV9 and TRBJ2-5; TRBD1 matches at 7 bases. Germline V gene data show CDR1 as SGDLS and CDR2 as YYNGEE. With 3 bases clipped from V and 0 bases from J, the junction kept 2 bases outside the gene matches. CDR3 length: 14 residues. The CDR3 sequence: CASSAGQDQETQYF. In DNA, the CDR3 is TGTGCCAGCAGCGCAGGACAGGACCAAGAGACCCAGTACTTC.

The J gene is TRBJ1-2, the V gene TRBV5-5; 9 bases line up with TRBD1. The CDR3 is made up of 15 amino acids. With V trimmed by 0 bases and J by 6 bases, 6 bases remained unmatched. Looked up from germline, CDR1 is SGHKS and CDR2 is YYEKEE (reference sequence). CDR3 loop: CASSLGLQGADGYTF. The CDR3 DNA reads as TGTGCCAGCAGCTTGGGGCTACAGGGGGCAGATGGCTACACCTTC.

The rearrangement uses TRBV29-1 and TRBJ2-7, with D possibly TRBD1 on 6 matching bases. V was clipped by 5 bases and J by 7 bases, with 15 bases between them. The CDR3 is made up of 12 amino acids. Germline V CDR1 and CDR2: SQVTM, ANQGSEA. The CDR3: CSVPIDQGEQYF. The CDR3 DNA reads TGCAGCGTTCCCATCGACCAGGGGGAGCAGTACTTC.

The chain is built from TRBV13 and TRBJ2-2; D unresolved. CDR3 length: 14 amino acids. Trimming took off 0 bases at V and 4 bases at J, with 6 bases between the two ends. Germline V gene sequence: CDR1 PRHDT, CDR2 FYEKMQ (reference sequence). Here the CDR3 reads CASSLGPGTGELFF. CDR3 nucleotide sequence: TGTGCCAGCAGCTTAGGGCCGGGCACCGGGGAGCTGTTTTTT.

The chain links TRBV6-5 to TRBJ2-7, with 9 bases aligning to TRBD1. Germline loops: CDR1 MNHEY, CDR2 SVGAGI. The length of the CDR3 is 14 residues. The J segment lost 5 bases and the V segment lost 2 bases, leaving 4 bases of the junction unmatched. The CDR3 nucleotides read TGTGCCAGCAGTTACCTGGGACAGGGCCACGAGCAGTACTTC. It is translated as CASSYLGQGHEQYF.

Notes on this clone: Compared with germline, one end of the junction differs, possibly owing to a read error. At the DNA level, this CDR3 is encoded by other sequences in the same sample as well. The genes are TRBV7-3 and TRBJ2-5; the D gene is possibly TRBD1 (6 bases). The germline V gene has CDR1 SGHTA and CDR2 FQGTGA. The CDR3 is 13 amino acids. The CDR3 DNA reads TGTGCCAGCAGCTCAGGGTCAGGGGAGACTCAGTACTTC. Encoded protein: CASSSGSGETQYF.

The genes are TRBV18 and TRBJ2-7; TRBD2 aligns across 8 bases. With 0 bases clipped from V and 6 bases from J, the junction kept 10 bases outside the gene matches. The CDR3 runs to 16 residues. CDR1 is KGHSH, CDR2 LQKENI, per germline. The CDR3 sequence: CASSPPSVAGSGEQYF. In nucleotides, the CDR3 is TGTGCCAGCTCACCACCCTCCGTAGCGGGAAGCGGCGAGCAGTACTTC.